A selection of T cell receptor beta chains follows, all from one sample in a study of response to subunit inactivated influenza vaccine. TCRdb fed the RT-PCR reads into MiXCR, producing one record per CDR3 protein. The sample consists of 800,000 to 1,000,000 distinct CDR3 sequences, approximately 22% of them appearing once. This specimen was PBMCs from blood, taken less than 6 days after vaccination. The receptors come from a man aged 45-60 years who received an inactivated influenza vaccine. Each CDR3 is given with its conserved first and last residue. Part of the rows lack a size; the others show once, few, many or a class for expanded clones.

v_call	j_call	clone_size	cdr3_aa
TRBV3-1	TRBJ2-4	few	CASSQDLASGRINKLAKNIQYF
TRBV5-1	TRBJ2-1	few	CASRQGGNNEQFF
TRBV20-1	TRBJ2-3	few	CSARRGQGARVLSDTQYF
TRBV28	TRBJ2-7	few	CASSFPPTGDHYEQYF
TRBV5-1	TRBJ2-7	.	CASSSTAGYEQYF
TRBV6-1	TRBJ2-7	.	CASSRLSLGAQAEQYF
TRBV20-1	TRBJ2-5	.	CSARDTGGPKETQYF
TRBV4-3	TRBJ2-1	.	CASSQEGQAYNEQFF
TRBV5-1	TRBJ2-7	few	CASSLAPGGGTYEQYF
TRBV9	TRBJ2-5	.	CASSVGPTGGHETQYF
TRBV12-5	TRBJ2-1	.	CASGLTGTGLFF
TRBV7-9	TRBJ1-5	.	CASSPGSGQPQHF
TRBV12-3/TRBV12-4	TRBJ1-2	many	CASSPHDKTYLYGYTF
TRBV6-2/TRBV6-3	TRBJ2-7	few	CASSGRFRPQYF
TRBV29-1	TRBJ1-2	few	CSVDGRPPIGYTF
TRBV7-8	TRBJ2-5	few	CASSSPWGGQLAEWETQYF
TRBV12-3/TRBV12-4	TRBJ2-3	few	CASSIEALAPDTQYF
TRBV27	TRBJ2-2	.	CASSSAGLAGTGELFF
TRBV20-1	TRBJ2-1	.	CSASEPSLYNEQFF
TRBV4-2	TRBJ2-1	few	CASSQDSRGRFEQFF
TRBV12-3/TRBV12-4	TRBJ2-3	few	CASRRSPDTDTQYF
TRBV11-2	TRBJ2-5	.	CASGTGGQGASKTQYF
TRBV21-1	TRBJ2-6	.	CASTRRDSGANVLTF
TRBV29-1	TRBJ2-1	few	CSVRLAGGTSYNEQFF
TRBV20-1	TRBJ1-2	few	CSASSRGHGYTF
TRBV12-3/TRBV12-4	TRBJ2-5	few	CASSFSGALQETQYF
TRBV20-1	TRBJ1-4	.	CSAGRGDGLEKPFF
TRBV5-5	TRBJ2-7	.	CASSSYSGTGAYEQYF
TRBV20-1	TRBJ2-4	few	CSARDRSRNIQYF
TRBV11-2	TRBJ2-2	few	CASSLGVSYTGELFF
TRBV12-3/TRBV12-4	TRBJ2-7	.	CASSLSGGQSSYEQYF
TRBV7-2	TRBJ2-7	.	CASSQPGLAGSEQYF
TRBV20-1	TRBJ2-1	few	CSARDPGTSGSDEQFF
TRBV10-2	TRBJ2-1	few	CASSLWGVDEQFF
TRBV20-1	TRBJ1-1	few	CSAKPQGAWTEAFF
TRBV20-1	TRBJ1-2	.	CSADYSEDTF
TRBV7-2	TRBJ2-7	.	CASSLQSSLRDEQYF
TRBV7-9	TRBJ1-4	few	CASSRTTGINEKLFF
TRBV5-1	TRBJ1-1	few	CASSHRRDTEAFF
TRBV6-1	TRBJ1-5	.	CASGPAGAGNQPQHF
TRBV12-3/TRBV12-4	TRBJ2-5	.	CASSNYQETQYF
TRBV25-1	TRBJ2-3	.	CASGLTWGDTQYF
TRBV7-2	TRBJ1-2	many	CASSLGTGVYGYTF
TRBV7-2	TRBJ2-4	few	CASSLVIAGGTKNIQYF
TRBV4-1	TRBJ1-4	few	CASSQEGFEKLFF
TRBV5-1	TRBJ2-7	.	CASSTRGVSYEQYF
TRBV6-2/TRBV6-3	TRBJ2-5	.	CASIYRDALQETQYF
TRBV9	TRBJ1-1	.	CASSVWDRNTEAFF
TRBV29-1	TRBJ1-2	few	CSIGTGDGYTF
TRBV20-1	TRBJ2-5	few	CSARSSTAQETQYF
TRBV12-3/TRBV12-4	TRBJ2-7	.	CASSPDRFLEQYF
TRBV20-1	TRBJ2-1	few	CSARKGLALLYNEQFF
TRBV4-3	TRBJ1-2	.	CASSPQGKGALEF
TRBV6-2/TRBV6-3	TRBJ1-2	few	CASSYLSSGRGGYTF